These T cell receptor beta chains were read from a single sample in a study of shared clonotypes between healthy human individuals. Generated by immunoSEQ multiplex PCR, the TCRdb table keeps only in-frame clones and is missing some. The sample holds 2 million to 2.5 million clones, approximately 93% seen once. The source material was naive CD4+ T cells from PBMCs. The receptors were sampled from a man younger than 35 in good health. Some clones in this sample may be carry-over from other donors' samples. CDR3s include the opening cysteine and the closing phenylalanine or tryptophan. The D gene is left open where the match is weak.

D: -
J: TRBJ1-6
V: TRBV11-2
DNA: TGTGCCAGCAGCAACCTATCCGCTAATTCACCCCTCCACTTT
CDR3: CASSNLSANSPLHF

D: TRBD2
J: TRBJ2-5
V: TRBV5-6
DNA: TGTGCCAGCAGCTCCGGACTAGCGTGGCAAGAGACCCAGTACTTC
CDR3: CASSSGLAWQETQYF

D: TRBD2
J: TRBJ2-1
V: TRBV5-1
DNA: TGCGCCAGCAGCACCGGGACTAGTTCGGGGACTTACTACAATGAGCAGTTCTTC
CDR3: CASSTGTSSGTYYNEQFF

D: -
J: TRBJ2-7
V: TRBV5-1
DNA: TGCGCCAGCAGCTTGCGATGGTCCTACGAGCAGTACTTC
CDR3: CASSLRWSYEQYF

D: -
J: TRBJ2-1
V: TRBV28
DNA: TGTGCCAGCACTGGGCAGGGGTTCGTGTACAATGAGCAGTTCTTC
CDR3: CASTGQGFVYNEQFF

D: -
J: TRBJ1-1
V: TRBV2
DNA: TGTGCCAGCAGTGTGGACAGCCCTTGGAACACTGAAGCTTTCTTT
CDR3: CASSVDSPWNTEAFF

D: -
J: TRBJ1-4
V: TRBV5-1
DNA: TGCGCCAGCAGCTTGGGTGACGGGGCGGCTAATGAAAAACTGTTTTTT
CDR3: CASSLGDGAANEKLFF

D: -
J: TRBJ1-4
V: TRBV15
DNA: TGTGCCACCAGCAGAGGGGTCCGTAGCCCATTAACTAATGAAAAACTGTTTTTT
CDR3: CATSRGVRSPLTNEKLFF

D: TRBD1
J: TRBJ2-7
V: TRBV28
DNA: TGTGCCAGCAGAACGGGACAGAGTCTTCCCTACGAGCAGTACTTC
CDR3: CASRTGQSLPYEQYF

D: TRBD1
J: TRBJ2-7
V: TRBV5-5
DNA: TGTGCCAGCAGCCGGGACAGGGAAGACGAGCAGTACTTC
CDR3: CASSRDREDEQYF

D: -
J: TRBJ2-7
V: TRBV2
DNA: TGTGCCAGCAGCGAGGGTCGGGGGTCCTACGAGCAGTACTTC
CDR3: CASSEGRGSYEQYF

D: TRBD2
J: TRBJ2-2
V: TRBV2
DNA: TGTGCCAGCAGTGACCGACTGGGGACTAGCGGTAAACTCGGGGAGCTGTTTTTT
CDR3: CASSDRLGTSGKLGELFF

D: TRBD1
J: TRBJ2-7
V: TRBV28
DNA: TGTGCCAGCGCCCCGGGACAGGCCTACGAGCAGTACTTC
CDR3: CASAPGQAYEQYF

D: -
J: TRBJ2-7
V: TRBV2
DNA: TGTGCCAGCAGTGAGCCGGGAACCACCTACGAGCAGTACTTC
CDR3: CASSEPGTTYEQYF

D: TRBD2
J: TRBJ2-1
V: TRBV11-2
DNA: TGTGCCAGCAGGCGACCGGGACTAGTACAAAATGAGCAGTTCTTC
CDR3: CASRRPGLVQNEQFF

D: TRBD2
J: TRBJ2-2
V: TRBV2
DNA: TGTGCCAGCAGTGGGCGGGAGGGCCGAACCGGGGAGCTGTTTTTT
CDR3: CASSGREGRTGELFF

D: TRBD2
J: TRBJ2-7
V: TRBV18
DNA: TGTGCCAGCTCTCGGACTAGCGGGAGTTACGAGCAGTACTTC
CDR3: CASSRTSGSYEQYF

D: TRBD2
J: TRBJ2-7
V: TRBV7-2
DNA: TGTGCCAGCAGCTTATTAGCGGGAGGCGCCTACGAGCAGTACTTC
CDR3: CASSLLAGGAYEQYF

D: -
J: TRBJ1-2
V: TRBV28
DNA: TGTGCCAGCAGTAGACCTCACAGGGTCGAGGGCTACACCTTC
CDR3: CASSRPHRVEGYTF

D: -
J: TRBJ2-2
V: TRBV5-1
DNA: TGCGCCAGCAGGCGGGACAGCAGCGCCGGGGAGCTGTTTTTT
CDR3: CASRRDSSAGELFF

D: -
J: TRBJ2-7
V: TRBV7-2
DNA: TGTGCCAGCAGCTTAGCGCTGGTAGCCTACGAGCAGTACTTC
CDR3: CASSLALVAYEQYF

D: TRBD2
J: TRBJ2-1
V: TRBV5-1
DNA: TGCGCCAGCAGCGGGGAGCTAGCGGGAGATTATGAGCAGTTCTTC
CDR3: CASSGELAGDYEQFF

D: -
J: TRBJ2-4
V: TRBV4-1
DNA: TGCGCCAGCAGGGGCGGGAAAAACATTCAGTACTTC
CDR3: CASRGGKNIQYF

D: -
J: TRBJ1-2
V: TRBV5-1
DNA: TGCGCCAGCAGCTTGGGGGTGTCTGGCTACACCTTC
CDR3: CASSLGVSGYTF

D: -
J: TRBJ2-1
V: TRBV10-1
DNA: TGCGCCAGCAGTGTAGGAGGGATTGCAAGCAATGAGCAGTTCTTC
CDR3: CASSVGGIASNEQFF

D: -
J: TRBJ2-6
V: TRBV18
DNA: TGTGCCAGCTCACCACGGAGCTCTGGGGCCAACGTCCTGACTTTC
CDR3: CASSPRSSGANVLTF

D: -
J: TRBJ2-1
V: TRBV9
DNA: TGTGCCAGCAGCGTGTCAGGTGAAACACACAATGAGCAGTTCTTC
CDR3: CASSVSGETHNEQFF